Listed here is a single T cell receptor (beta chain). Its antigen is currently unknown. V shed 5 bases and J 1 base; nucleotides not matched to a gene: 1. This CDR3 has 15 amino acids. Germline V gives CDR1 SGHTA, CDR2 FQGNSA. Since all of the isolated RNA was reverse transcribed, expressed TCRB transcripts were what got sequenced. TCRdb's copy holds only in-frame clones and misses some; the assay was immunoSEQ multiplex PCR. Seen here are approximately 270,000 clones, 13% to 15% observed once, and the top ten hold around 0.016%. Isolation of CD4+ naive, central memory, regulatory and stem cell-like memory cells was achieved by sorting via CD45RO/CCR7/CD25/CD127/CD95/CD27. This entry belongs to a study of beta chain features in type 1 diabetes. Study results and limitations: All four CD4+ subsets from Type 1 diabetes patients carried moderately but significantly shorter TCRB CDR3s. Naive, central memory and regulatory TCRB repertoires appeared more similar among patients than healthy donors.

The rearrangement links TRBV7-2 to TRBJ2-6, with TRBD1 matching 8 bases. The clonotype originates from a man aged 25 to 40 with type 1 diabetes. The specimen sequenced was naive CD4+ T cells from blood. The CDR3 spells CASSRQGSGANVLTF. DNA of the CDR3: TGTGCCAGCAGCCGACAGGGGTCTGGGGCCAACGTCCTGACTTTC.